The 32 T cell receptor beta chains below come from one sample, sequenced in a study of T cell responses to AZD1222 COVID-19 vaccine. Only in-frame clones appear in the TCRdb table, and some are missing; sequencing was by immunoSEQ multiplex PCR. Of about 75,000 clones in the sample, around 88% were seen once. The input for sequencing was peripheral blood, taken 28 days after the second dose of the MenACWY control vaccine. These receptors were taken from an adult who received the MenACWY meningococcal vaccine as a control.

The V and J genes are TRBV7-9 and TRBJ1-1; D gene ambiguous. Per germline, CDR1 SEHNR and CDR2 FQNEAQ (reference sequence). The germline V and J ends were trimmed by 1 base and 7 bases, with 10 bases remaining between them. The CDR3 has 13 amino acids. Here the CDR3 reads CASSLGALREAFF. The CDR3 DNA reads as TGTGCCAGCAGCTTAGGGGCCCTTCGTGAAGCTTTCTTT. Variable domain in full (rest from reference TRBV7-9 and TRBJ1-1): DTGVSQNPRHKITKRGQNVTFRCDPISEHNRLYWYRQTLGQGPEFLTYFQNEAQLEKSRLLSDRFSAERPKGSFSTLEIQRTEQGDSAMYLCASSLGALREAFFGQGTRLTVV.

The J gene is TRBJ1-4, the V gene TRBV4-2, with a weak D call TRBD1 (6 bases). Trimming shortened V by 3 bases and J by 8 bases, and 16 bases separated the two germline ends. CDR3 size: 15 residues. Germline V gene sequence: CDR1 LGHNA, CDR2 YNFKEQ. Here the CDR3 reads CASSQDPQGREKLFF. In DNA form, the CDR3 reads TGTGCCAGCAGCCAGGACCCCCAGGGGCGGGAAAAACTGTTTTTT.

The chain combines TRBV5-4 with TRBJ2-3; no definite D call. CDR3 length: 13 amino acids. CDR1 and CDR2 from the germline V gene are SGHNT and YYREEE (reference sequence). The V end was cut by 4 bases, the J end by 5 bases, with 11 bases between. In DNA form, the CDR3 reads TGTGCCAGCAGCAGTTCAGACGAAGATACGCAGTATTTT. This sequence encodes CASSSSDEDTQYF.

This clone was counted only a few times. The chain has TRBV28 and TRBJ1-3; D is perhaps TRBD1 (6 bases). The CDR3 length is 16 residues. Germline V lookup: CDR1 MDHEN, CDR2 SYDVKM. V was shortened by 4 bases and J by 0 bases, with 13 bases between the two germline ends. The CDR3 here is CASSSGTKYSGNTIYF. CDR3 coding DNA: TGTGCCAGCAGTTCCGGGACAAAATACTCTGGAAACACCATATATTTT.

The chain is built from TRBV30 and TRBJ1-2; D remains unclear. The V gene's germline CDR1 is GTSNPN and CDR2 SVGIG (reference sequence). Trimming left V 2 bases short and J 2 bases short, with 12 bases between. The CDR3 length is 14 residues. Written as DNA, the CDR3 is TGTGCCTGGAGTAGGAGGAGGACGAACTATGGCTACACCTTC. This translates into CAWSRRRTNYGYTF.

The rearrangement links TRBV30 to TRBJ1-2, with D unresolved. CDR1 and CDR2 (germline): GTSNPN, SVGIG (reference sequence). The CDR3 has 13 amino acids. The V end lost 0 bases, the J end lost 5 bases, and 10 bases lay between the germline ends. The CDR3 is CAWSVRSEYGYTF. In nucleotides, the CDR3 is TGTGCCTGGAGTGTACGATCCGAATATGGCTACACCTTC.

The chain combines TRBV2 with TRBJ1-1; no reliable D call. There are 13 residues in the CDR3. Germline V lookup: CDR1 SNHLY, CDR2 FYNNEI. V lost 7 bases and J lost 0, with 9 bases in between. This CDR3 is CASKSLLNTEAFF. As DNA, the CDR3 is TGTGCCAGCAAATCCCTCCTGAACACTGAAGCTTTCTTT. Full variable domain (missing parts from reference TRBV2 and TRBJ1-1): EPEVTQTPSHQVTQMGQEVILRCVPISNHLYFYWYRQILGQKVEFLVSFYNNEISEKSEIFDDQFSVERPDGSNFTLKIRSTKLEDSAMYFCASKSLLNTEAFFGQGTRLTVV.

This clone was observed a single time. The chain has TRBV6-2 or TRBV6-3 and TRBJ2-7; D is undetermined. CDR1 and CDR2 from the germline V gene are MNHEY and SVGEGT. The ends were cut back, 0 bases at V and 7 bases at J, with 10 bases in the middle. This CDR3 is built from 13 residues. The CDR3 DNA sequence: TGTGCCAGCAGTTACTCCGACCCTCGGGAGCAGTACTTC. Translation: CASSYSDPREQYF.

This clone was observed many times. The chain links TRBV20-1 to TRBJ2-3; 9 bases agree with TRBD2. The germline V gene has CDR1 DFQATT and CDR2 SNEGSKA (reference sequence). Trimming cost V 3 bases and J 3 bases; bases outside gene matches: 7. This CDR3 has 15 residues. The CDR3 protein is CSASNSGGWTDTQYF. For the CDR3, the DNA is TGCAGTGCTAGTAACAGCGGGGGGTGGACAGATACGCAGTATTTT.

This sequence joins TRBV28 and TRBJ2-4, with D unresolved. Germline-derived CDR1 and CDR2 are MDHEN and SYDVKM. V shed 7 bases and J shed 0 bases, with 19 bases lying between them. The CDR3 totals 17 residues. The CDR3 loop is CASTAPLAGLAKNIQYF. DNA for the CDR3: TGTGCCAGCACCGCCCCGCTGGCAGGTCTAGCCAAAAACATTCAGTACTTC.

This CDR3 reads CASSLSFGNSGNTIYF. The CDR3 DNA follows: TGCGCCAGCAGCTTGTCATTCGGCAACTCTGGAAACACCATATATTTT. The rearrangement uses TRBV5-1 and TRBJ1-3, with no clear D. CDR3 length: 16 residues. V lost 1 base and J 0 bases, leaving 11 bases between the germline ends. Germline V gene lookup returns CDR1 SGHRS and CDR2 YFSETQ.

The rearrangement links TRBV3-1 (or the pseudogene TRBV3-2) to TRBJ1-5; D gene uncertain. The CDR3 length is 15 residues. Trimming left V 0 bases short and J 7 bases short, with 13 bases between. CDR1 and CDR2 from the germline V gene are LGHDT and YNNKEL (reference sequence). CDR3 amino acids: CASSQDPGPNQPQHF. The CDR3 DNA follows: TGTGCCAGCAGCCAAGATCCCGGGCCGAACCAGCCCCAGCATTTT.

The chain combines TRBV6-5 with TRBJ2-1; D possibly corresponds to TRBD2 (6 bases). Between the trimmed V and J ends, which lost 6 bases and 6 bases, there was a span of 15 bases. The germline gives CDR1 MNHEY, CDR2 SVGAGI. The CDR3 has 14 residues. CDR3 amino acids: CASRRDPRGNEQFF. CDR3 bases: TGTGCCAGCAGGCGGGACCCTAGGGGCAATGAGCAGTTCTTC.

This clone was detected only once. This chain joins TRBV2 and TRBJ2-3, with TRBD1 matching 7 bases. Germline CDR1 SNHLY, CDR2 FYNNEI. V was pared by 6 bases and J by 0 bases, with 3 bases of the junction left unmatched. The CDR3 covers 14 residues. CDR3 DNA: TGTGCCAGCAGGGGACAGTCTAGCACAGATACGCAGTATTTT. The encoded protein is CASRGQSSTDTQYF.

The chain uses TRBV29-1 and TRBJ1-1; possibly TRBD1 for D (6 bases). CDR1 and CDR2 from the germline V gene are SQVTM and ANQGSEA. CDR3 length equals 14 residues. V was trimmed by 7 bases and J by 0 bases, leaving 15 bases between them. CDR3 loop: CSGKSGDMNTEAFF. The DNA for the CDR3 is TGCAGCGGCAAAAGCGGGGACATGAACACTGAAGCTTTCTTT.

The chain couples TRBV7-9 to TRBJ1-2; 9 positions agree with TRBD1. In germline, CDR1 is SEHNR, CDR2 FQNEAQ (reference sequence). This CDR3 is built from 15 residues. The J segment lost 8 bases and the V segment lost 2 bases, leaving 9 bases of the junction unmatched. CDR3 loop: CASSLNGQGLWGYTF. In DNA form, the CDR3 reads TGTGCCAGCAGCTTAAATGGACAGGGGTTATGGGGCTACACCTTC.

This sequence joins TRBV5-6 and TRBJ2-6; D is possibly TRBD1 (5 bases). The germline V gene has CDR1 SGHDT and CDR2 YYEEEE. V lost 5 bases and J 0 bases, leaving 12 bases between the germline ends. CDR3 size: 16 residues. The CDR3 loop reads CASRMGLNSGANVLTF. Written as DNA, the CDR3 is TGTGCCAGCAGGATGGGGCTCAACTCTGGGGCCAACGTCCTGACTTTC.

This clone has only a few counts. The rearrangement links TRBV30 to TRBJ1-6; 7 nucleotides match TRBD1. The CDR3 is 13 amino acids. The V and J ends lost 4 bases and 10 bases, in that order; junction bases with no gene match: 7. Per the germline V gene, CDR1 is GTSNPN and CDR2 is SVGIG (reference sequence). CDR3 DNA sequence: TGTGCCTGGACCCCGACAGGGAGATCACCCCTCCACTTT. This gives the protein CAWTPTGRSPLHF.

This clone came up a few times. The chain is built from TRBV6-5 and TRBJ1-5; D gene uncertain. The CDR3 covers 12 residues. V lost 6 bases to trimming and J lost 0 bases, with 3 bases between them. Looked up from germline, CDR1 is MNHEY and CDR2 is SVGAGI. Here the CDR3 reads CASSDSNQPQHF. CDR3 sequence (DNA): TGTGCCAGCAGCGATAGCAATCAGCCCCAGCATTTT.

V and J are TRBV7-2 and TRBJ2-2; D is possibly TRBD1 or TRBD2 (6 bases each). The germline CDR1 and CDR2 sequences are SGHTA and FQGNSA. The V and J ends lost 0 bases and 4 bases respectively, with 15 bases between them. The CDR3 runs to 17 residues. The CDR3 nucleotides are TGTGCCAGCAGCTTAGCGGGGGGCTTCGCTGGCACCGGGGAGCTGTTTTTT. Amino acid sequence: CASSLAGGFAGTGELFF.

The chain carries TRBV5-6 and TRBJ1-1; TRBD1 might be the D (6 bases). Germline V gene lookup returns CDR1 SGHDT and CDR2 YYEEEE. The V and J ends lost 4 bases and 7 bases respectively, with 14 bases between them. The CDR3 is 13 amino acids. The CDR3 sequence: CASSTGFRDEAFF. As DNA, the CDR3 is TGTGCCAGCAGCACAGGGTTTAGGGATGAAGCTTTCTTT.

V usage is TRBV20-1 and J usage is TRBJ1-4; no clear D. Germline V gene lookup returns CDR1 DFQATT and CDR2 SNEGSKA (reference sequence). Trimming removed 7 bases from V and 11 bases from J, with 14 bases in between. The length of the CDR3 is 11 residues. CDR3 sequence reads: CSVTLAGKLFF. CDR3 DNA sequence: TGCAGTGTCACGTTAGCCGGGAAACTGTTTTTT.

The chain uses TRBV29-1 and TRBJ2-1; 9 bases agree with TRBD1. Trimming removed 4 bases from V and 8 bases from J; junction bases left unmatched: 9. This CDR3 has 14 amino acids. CDR1 is SQVTM and CDR2 is ANQGSEA in the germline V gene. The CDR3 region is CSVGSDRGVDEQFF. In nucleotides, the CDR3 is TGCAGCGTTGGTTCTGACAGGGGGGTGGATGAGCAGTTCTTC.

The chain joins TRBV19 to TRBJ1-4; D is ambiguous. V was cut by 1 base and J by 5 bases, with 2 bases left in between. This CDR3 comprises 12 residues. Germline V gene data show CDR1 as LNHDA and CDR2 as SQIVND (reference sequence). CDR3 residues: CASSIVNEKLFF. CDR3 sequence (DNA): TGTGCCAGTAGTATAGTGAATGAAAAACTGTTTTTT.

The chain is built from TRBV7-9 and TRBJ1-6, with D possibly being TRBD1 (5 bases). CDR3 size: 15 residues. V was pared by 4 bases and J by 7 bases, with 14 bases between. Looked up from germline, CDR1 is SEHNR and CDR2 is FQNEAQ (reference sequence). CDR3 coding DNA: TGTGCCAGCAGCTCGCAGGGAGTCGGGAATTCACCCCTCCACTTT. It yields the protein CASSSQGVGNSPLHF.

The chain is built from TRBV12-5 and TRBJ1-5; unclear D gene. The V gene lost 6 bases and the J gene lost 7 bases, with 7 bases spanning the gap. From germline, CDR1 is LGHNT and CDR2 FRNRAP. The CDR3 covers 11 residues. The CDR3 reads CASGNNQPQHF. Written as DNA, the CDR3 is TGTGCTAGTGGGAACAACCAGCCCCAGCATTTT.

The sample holds a few counts of this clone. The chain employs TRBV7-3 and TRBJ2-4; 9 positions agree with TRBD2. The CDR3 runs to 16 residues. The germline V gene encodes CDR1 SGHTA and CDR2 FQGTGA. V was clipped by 0 bases and J by 0 bases; unmatched bases: 0. CDR3 sequence reads: CASSLTGLAAKNIQYF. Written as DNA, the CDR3 is TGTGCCAGCAGCTTAACGGGACTAGCAGCCAAAAACATTCAGTACTTC.

This sequence joins TRBV9 and TRBJ1-2, with a weak D call TRBD1 (5 bases). Trimming took 3 bases from V and 8 from J, leaving 17 bases between them. The CDR3 covers 14 residues. CDR1 is SGDLS, CDR2 YYNGEE, per germline. CDR3 sequence: CASSAETGPGGYTF. The CDR3 coding sequence is TGTGCCAGCAGCGCCGAGACCGGTCCAGGGGGCTACACCTTC. The full variable domain, with the rest looked up from reference TRBV9 and TRBJ1-2, is DSGVTQTPKHLITATGQRVTLRCSPRSGDLSVYWYQQSLDQGLQFLIQYYNGEERAKGNILERFSAQQFPDLHSELNLSSLELGDSALYFCASSAETGPGGYTFGSGTRLTVV.

Concerning this clone itself: Other DNA sequences from this sample encode an identical CDR3 as well. The chain recombines TRBV2 with TRBJ2-7; D gene unclear. This CDR3 spans 11 amino acids. V was cut by 5 bases and J by 2 bases, with 4 bases left in between. Germline CDR1 SNHLY, CDR2 FYNNEI. This CDR3 is CASSLTYEQYF. The CDR3 bases are TGTGCCAGCAGTCTCACCTACGAGCAGTACTTC.

This clone was recorded once. DNA of the CDR3: TGTGCCAGCAGACACGGGGACGTCGCTGACACAGATACGCAGTATTTT. The encoded protein is CASRHGDVADTDTQYF. This sequence joins TRBV7-3 and TRBJ2-3; tentatively, D is TRBD1 or TRBD2 (5 bases each). The CDR3 length is 16 residues. V was shortened by 6 bases and J by 2 bases, with 18 bases between the two germline ends. Germline lookup yields CDR1 SGHTA and CDR2 FQGTGA.

The chain links TRBV6-1 to TRBJ1-5; D is unresolved. Trimming removed 2 bases from V and 2 bases from J, with 19 bases in between. The germline CDR1 and CDR2 sequences are MNHNS and SASEGT. The CDR3 has 18 residues. The CDR3: CASSEYLPSPVGNQPQHF. The CDR3 coding sequence is TGTGCCAGCAGTGAATATTTACCCTCTCCAGTGGGCAATCAGCCCCAGCATTTT.

In this sample, this clone turned up once. The chain is built from TRBV18 and TRBJ2-1; D may be TRBD1 (5 bases). V was shortened by 6 bases and J by 7 bases, with 22 bases between the two germline ends. The CDR3 is made up of 16 amino acids. Per germline, CDR1 KGHSH and CDR2 LQKENI. The CDR3 DNA sequence: TGTGCCAGCTCCTACACACCCCCGGCAGGGATGAATGAGCAGTTCTTC. Translation: CASSYTPPAGMNEQFF.